The 19 T cell receptor beta chains reported below all come from one sample, sequenced in a study of control samples from healthy donors and cancer patients. The protocol was immunoSEQ multiplex PCR, while the TCRdb copy is restricted to in-frame clones and leaves out a portion. The sample records around 180,000 clones, 94% being singletons. The sequenced sample was blood. The receptor set was obtained from a woman between 18 and 30 years old in good health.

Turning to this clone: The same CDR3 arises from other DNA sequences in this sample as well. The chain recombines TRBV7-2 with TRBJ2-7, with TRBD2 matching over 7 bases. The CDR3 length is 15 residues. V trimming: 1 base; J trimming: 8 bases; junction bases outside the gene matches: 11. Germline lookup yields CDR1 SGHTA and CDR2 FQGNSA. The CDR3 DNA follows: TGTGCCAGCAGCTTAGTGATGGCGGGAGCAAGCAAGCAGTACTTC. Translated: CASSLVMAGASKQYF.

The chain combines TRBV5-1 with TRBJ1-2, with D uncertain. The CDR3 length is 14 residues. V was clipped by 4 bases and J by 3 bases, with 13 bases between them. Germline V lookup: CDR1 SGHRS, CDR2 YFSETQ. The CDR3 region has the DNA TGCGCCAGCAGCAGGGTGACGGATTACTATGGCTACACCTTC. It specifies CASSRVTDYYGYTF.

The chain carries TRBV10-2 and TRBJ1-5, with 12 bases fitting TRBD1. The V gene's germline CDR1 is WSHSY and CDR2 SAAADI. Trimming cost V 8 bases and J 5 bases; bases outside gene matches: 7. The CDR3 runs to 15 residues. CDR3 DNA sequence: TGCGCCAGCCGACCGGGACAGGGGGCGGATCAGCCCCAGCATTTT. This encodes CASRPGQGADQPQHF.

The chain is built from TRBV9 and TRBJ2-1; 11 nucleotides match TRBD2. CDR1 is SGDLS, CDR2 YYNGEE, per germline. J was trimmed by 2 bases and V by 3 bases; bases with no gene match: 7. CDR3 length: 17 residues. In DNA, the CDR3 is TGTGCCAGCAGCGGGGCTTTAGCGGGGGGGCCCTACAATGAGCAGTTCTTC. This gives the protein CASSGALAGGPYNEQFF.

The chain carries TRBV19 and TRBJ1-2, with D unclear. Germline assignment: CDR1 LNHDA and CDR2 SQIVND (reference sequence). Trimming pared 2 bases from V and 9 bases from J, leaving 19 bases between. This CDR3 is 15 amino acids long. CDR3 nucleotide sequence: TGTGCCAGTAGTATACCATCCGGACGGCATTGGAGCTACACCTTC. Translation gives CASSIPSGRHWSYTF.

The chain uses TRBV11-3 and TRBJ1-4, with TRBD1 as a possible D gene (5 bases). The length of the CDR3 is 15 residues. Germline V gene data show CDR1 as SGHNT and CDR2 as YENEEA. V gave up 1 base and J gave up 5 bases, with 11 bases separating them. In DNA form, the CDR3 reads TGTGCCAGCAGCTTAGGGACACGGATCAATGAAAAACTGTTTTTT. Translation: CASSLGTRINEKLFF.

Written as DNA, the CDR3 is TGTGCCAGCAGCTTAGGGATGGTAAATTCACCCCTCCACTTT. Translated: CASSLGMVNSPLHF. This rearrangement joins TRBV7-2 to TRBJ1-6; D unresolved. This CDR3 region has 14 residues. Germline values: CDR1 SGHTA, CDR2 FQGNSA. Trimming left V 1 base short and J 7 bases short, with 8 bases between.

The gene calls are TRBV6-6 and TRBJ1-2; 7 bases align to TRBD1. CDR1 is MNHNY and CDR2 is SVGAGI in the germline V gene (reference sequence). V gave up 7 bases and J gave up 11 bases; unmatched junction bases: 13. The length of the CDR3 is 13 residues. CDR3 bases: TGTGCCAGCAATATACGAGGACAGGCCGCGTACACCTTC. Protein sequence: CASNIRGQAAYTF.

The V call is TRBV11-3, the J call TRBJ1-6, with unresolved D. This CDR3 is 12 amino acids long. The ends were cut back, 5 bases at V and 2 bases at J, with 1 base in the middle. Per germline, CDR1 SGHNT and CDR2 YENEEA. CDR3 DNA sequence: TGTGCCAGCAGCGCCTATAATTCACCCCTCCACTTT. It is translated as CASSAYNSPLHF.

CDR3 loop: CASSLVGGNTIYF. CDR3 DNA sequence: TGTGCCAGCAGCTTAGTGGGAGGAAACACCATATATTTT. The chain links TRBV11-3 to TRBJ1-3; unclear D gene. The V end was cut by 1 base, the J end by 4 bases, with 5 bases between. The CDR3 loop spans 13 amino acids. CDR1 and CDR2 from the germline V gene are SGHNT and YENEEA.

J is TRBJ2-6 and V is TRBV7-2, with a possible D match to TRBD1 (6 bases). Germline CDR1 SGHTA, CDR2 FQGNSA. V lost 0 bases, J lost 3 bases, and 12 bases lay in between. The CDR3 consists of 17 residues. The CDR3 nucleotides read TGTGCCAGCAGCTTAGCGTCTGGGGGCTTTGGGGCCAACGTCCTGACTTTC. Amino acid sequence: CASSLASGGFGANVLTF.

The chain joins TRBV28 to TRBJ2-3; tentative D call: TRBD2 (6 bases). The germline V gene encodes CDR1 MDHEN and CDR2 SYDVKM. The CDR3 has 16 amino acids. V lost 4 bases to trimming and J lost 0 bases, with 14 bases between them. The CDR3 nucleotides are TGTGCCAGCAGTTCAGTGGGAGGAGAGAGCACAGATACGCAGTATTTT. The encoded protein is CASSSVGGESTDTQYF.

The CDR3 spells CASSPRREVVLYNEQFF. The CDR3 nucleotides are TGCGCCAGCAGCCCGCGGCGGGAGGTAGTCCTCTACAATGAGCAGTTCTTC. The chain links TRBV5-1 to TRBJ2-1; TRBD2 matches at 8 bases. Germline lookup yields CDR1 SGHRS and CDR2 YFSETQ. J was trimmed by 3 bases and V by 4 bases; bases with no gene match: 12. There are 17 residues in the CDR3.

The chain joins TRBV5-6 to TRBJ1-5; D remains unclear. This CDR3 spans 12 amino acids. With 3 bases removed from V and 7 bases from J, the gap between germline ends came to 8 bases. Germline-derived CDR1 and CDR2 are SGHDT and YYEEEE. The DNA of the CDR3 is TGTGCCAGCAGCTCCTCATACCAGCCCCAGCATTTT. This gives the protein CASSSSYQPQHF.

This clone occurred a few times. The rearrangement links TRBV6-2 or TRBV6-3 to TRBJ2-7; 8 bases are shared with TRBD2. The germline CDR1 and CDR2 sequences are MNHEY and SVGEGT. The CDR3 is 14 residues long. V was pared by 2 bases and J by 9 bases, with 9 bases of the junction left unmatched. The DNA of the CDR3 is TGTGCCAGCAGTTACGTCCGGGAGGGAGGAAGGCAGTACTTC. Residues: CASSYVREGGRQYF.

The V and J genes are TRBV10-3 and TRBJ2-1; D uncertain. CDR1 ENHRY and CDR2 SYGVKD come from the germline V gene. V lost 4 bases, J lost 5 bases, and 9 bases lay in between. This CDR3 region has 13 residues. The CDR3 coding sequence is TGTGCCATCAGTGGACGTGGGGACAATGAGCAGTTCTTC. It encodes CAISGRGDNEQFF.

The chain has TRBV5-5 and TRBJ1-1; D not resolved. Looked up from germline, CDR1 is SGHKS and CDR2 is YYEKEE (reference sequence). The CDR3 covers 14 residues. V was shortened by 1 base and J by 2 bases, with 9 bases between the two germline ends. The CDR3 loop is CASSLNPANTEAFF. The CDR3 DNA reads as TGTGCCAGCAGCTTGAATCCGGCCAACACTGAAGCTTTCTTT.

The count of this clone is one. V is TRBV6-2 or TRBV6-3 and J is TRBJ2-7, with 7 bases fitting TRBD2. The germline gives CDR1 MNHEY, CDR2 SVGEGT. Trimming cost V 2 bases and J 2 bases; bases outside gene matches: 9. The CDR3 extends over 16 amino acids. The chain's CDR3 is CASSYEFAGEAYEQYF. In DNA form, the CDR3 reads TGTGCCAGCAGTTACGAATTCGCGGGAGAGGCCTACGAGCAGTACTTC.

This chain links TRBV27 with TRBJ1-1, with D perhaps TRBD1 (5 bases). The germline V gene encodes CDR1 MNHEY and CDR2 SMNVEV (reference sequence). The CDR3 is made up of 18 amino acids. V was shortened by 5 bases and J by 2 bases, with 24 bases between the two germline ends. The chain's CDR3 is CASSPPSRRGVLNTEAFF. CDR3 DNA sequence: TGTGCCAGCAGTCCCCCTTCTCGAAGGGGAGTTTTAAACACTGAAGCTTTCTTT.